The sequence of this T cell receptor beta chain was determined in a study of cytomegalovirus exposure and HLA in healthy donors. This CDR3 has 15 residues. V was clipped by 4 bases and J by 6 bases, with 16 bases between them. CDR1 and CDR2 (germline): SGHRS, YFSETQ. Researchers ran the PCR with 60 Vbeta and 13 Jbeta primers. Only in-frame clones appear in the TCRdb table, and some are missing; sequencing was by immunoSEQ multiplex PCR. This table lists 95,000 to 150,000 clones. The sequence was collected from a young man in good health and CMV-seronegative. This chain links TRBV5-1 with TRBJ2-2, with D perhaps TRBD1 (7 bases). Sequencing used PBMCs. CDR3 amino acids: CASSAAQGGPGELFF. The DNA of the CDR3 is TGCGCCAGCAGCGCAGCCCAGGGGGGCCCCGGGGAGCTGTTTTTT.